This is a list of T cell receptor beta chains from one sample in a study of PD-1 blockade in classical Hodgkin lymphoma. TCRdb's table, derived via immunoSEQ multiplex PCR, lists solely in-frame clones and lacks some. The sample lists 6,500 to 9,500 clones; nearly 85% were seen once. The sample in question was peripheral blood mononuclear cells (PBMCs), obtained before the fourth cycle of nivolumab. The origin of the receptors is a human donor with classical Hodgkin lymphoma. The CDR3 runs from the conserved cysteine through the conserved F or W. A D gene is named only where the DNA matches it firmly. The listing skips clone size in some rows; elsewhere it reads once, few, many or a size class.

len	d_gene	v_gene	j_gene	abundance	CDR3nt	CDR3aa
12	TRBD2	TRBV14	TRBJ2-1	NA	TGTGCCAGCAGCCAAGTCAGCGGGAAGCAGTTCTTC	CASSQVSGKQFF
15	TRBD1	TRBV5-1	TRBJ1-1	NA	TGCGCCAGCAGCGCGGCGACAGGGTTGAACACTGAAGCTTTCTTT	CASSAATGLNTEAFF
14	TRBD1	TRBV5-8	TRBJ1-4	NA	TGTGCCAGCAGCTCCGGACAGGGGGAAGAAAAACTGTTTTTT	CASSSGQGEEKLFF
16	NA	TRBV4-1	TRBJ2-5	NA	TGCGCCAGCAGCCAAGGCCAGGGGCTTAACGTAGAGACCCAGTACTTC	CASSQGQGLNVETQYF
13	NA	TRBV6-5	TRBJ1-2	NA	TGTGCCAGCAGTTACGGACAATACTATGGCTACACCTTC	CASSYGQYYGYTF
15	NA	TRBV27	TRBJ2-3	once	TGTGCCAGCACCCTCGACAGAACTAGCACAGATACGCAGTATTTT	CASTLDRTSTDTQYF
16	NA	TRBV19	TRBJ1-1	NA	TGTGCCAGTATTACTGGAGGGTCGGGAACGGGCACTGAAGCTTTCTTT	CASITGGSGTGTEAFF
15	TRBD1	TRBV10-3	TRBJ1-6	NA	TGTGCCATCAGAGAGGGACAGGGCCTTAATTCACCCCTCCACTTT	CAIREGQGLNSPLHF
12	NA	TRBV28	TRBJ2-3	NA	TGTGCCAGTAATGCGGGCACAGATACGCAGTATTTT	CASNAGTDTQYF
15	NA	TRBV18	TRBJ1-1	NA	TGTGCCAGCTCACGGACGACGGCGGTGGGCACTGAAGCTTTCTTT	CASSRTTAVGTEAFF
16	NA	TRBV7-3	TRBJ2-1	NA	TGTGCCAGCAGCTTATTGGGGAGGACCGCGTACAATGAGCAGTTCTTC	CASSLLGRTAYNEQFF
15	NA	TRBV6-1	TRBJ2-2	NA	TGTGCCAGCAGTGAAAACCCAGGTTACACCGGGGAGCTGTTTTTT	CASSENPGYTGELFF
15	NA	TRBV5-1	TRBJ1-2	NA	TGCGCCAGCAGCTTGGCACAGCAGGCCTACTATGGCTACACCTTC	CASSLAQQAYYGYTF
15	NA	TRBV5-4	TRBJ2-1	once	TGTGCCAGCACCGGTGGGGGGGGCACCTACAATGAGCAGTTCTTC	CASTGGGGTYNEQFF
14	TRBD1	TRBV27	TRBJ2-1	NA	TGTGCCAGCAGATTGACAGGGGATTACAATGAGCAGTTCTTC	CASRLTGDYNEQFF
15	NA	TRBV6-1	TRBJ1-2	NA	TGTGCCAGCAGCGATACGGAGAGACAGATCTATGGCTACACCTTC	CASSDTERQIYGYTF
15	NA	TRBV18	TRBJ1-1	NA	TGTGCCAGCTCACGCCTTGGGCAGGGGAACACTGAAGCTTTCTTT	CASSRLGQGNTEAFF
16	NA	TRBV7-2	TRBJ1-6	once	TGTGCCAGCAGCTTAGTGGGTAGCTCCTATAATTCACCCCTCCACTTT	CASSLVGSSYNSPLHF
16	NA	TRBV13	TRBJ2-2	NA	TGTGCCAGCAGCTTAGATTGGGTTTCGGACACCGGGGAGCTGTTTTTT	CASSLDWVSDTGELFF
15	TRBD2	TRBV13	TRBJ2-1	few	TGTGCCAGCAGCTTAGAATCTCTAGCGGGGGGTGAGCAGTTCTTC	CASSLESLAGGEQFF
16	NA	TRBV14	TRBJ2-1	once	TGTGCCAGCAGCCAAGCGAAATCTTCCCTCTACAATGAGCAGTTCTTC	CASSQAKSSLYNEQFF
14	NA	TRBV5-1	TRBJ2-5	NA	TGCGCCAGCAGCTTCTTCTCCAGTGGAGAGACCCAGTACTTC	CASSFFSSGETQYF
15	NA	TRBV6-5	TRBJ2-7	NA	TGTGCCAGCAGTTACATCCAGGGGCAGGGCTACGAGCAGTACTTC	CASSYIQGQGYEQYF
15	TRBD1	TRBV5-1	TRBJ2-7	NA	TGCGCCAGCAGCTTGAAGGGACAGGGGACCTACGAGCAGTACTTC	CASSLKGQGTYEQYF
15	TRBD2	TRBV28	TRBJ2-3	NA	TGTGCCAGCAGCTTAGCGGGGGGGCGGGCAGATACGCAGTATTTT	CASSLAGGRADTQYF
13	TRBD1	TRBV11-3	TRBJ1-1	NA	TGTGCCAGCAGCAGAAACAGGGGCGCTGAAGCTTTCTTT	CASSRNRGAEAFF
13	TRBD1	TRBV5-5	TRBJ1-1	NA	TGTGCCAGCAGGGGACAGCTGAACACTGAAGCTTTCTTT	CASRGQLNTEAFF
16	NA	TRBV5-4	TRBJ2-3	NA	TGTGCCAGCAGCTTCAGGGTAGGGGGGAGCACAGATACGCAGTATTTT	CASSFRVGGSTDTQYF
13	NA	TRBV18	TRBJ1-5	NA	TGTGCCAGCTCACCAGACCTCAATCAGCCCCAGCATTTT	CASSPDLNQPQHF
13	NA	TRBV7-9	TRBJ1-1	NA	TGTGCCAGCAGCCTACAGGGAAACACTGAAGCTTTCTTT	CASSLQGNTEAFF
22	TRBD2	TRBV5-1	TRBJ2-1	NA	TGCGCCAGCAGCTTGGAGGCCAACCGCGGGACTAGCGGAGACTCCTCCTACAATGAGCAGTTCTTC	CASSLEANRGTSGDSSYNEQFF
16	TRBD1	TRBV7-8	TRBJ2-2	NA	TGTGCCAGCAGCGCAACGACAGGGGATGACACCGGGGAGCTGTTTTTT	CASSATTGDDTGELFF
12	TRBD1	TRBV5-5	TRBJ1-2	NA	TGTGCCAGCGGAAGACAGGGGGGCGGCTACACCTTC	CASGRQGGGYTF
15	TRBD2	TRBV5-1	TRBJ2-3	NA	TGCGCCAGCAGCGCGTACAGCGGGGGGTCAGATACGCAGTATTTT	CASSAYSGGSDTQYF
15	TRBD2	TRBV5-1	TRBJ2-3	NA	TGCGCCAGCAGCACCTCCGGGACTAGCGTAGATACGCAGTATTTT	CASSTSGTSVDTQYF
16	TRBD2	TRBV7-8	TRBJ2-1	NA	TGTGCCAGCAGTTCTAGCGGGGGCCCCTCCTACAATGAGCAGTTCTTC	CASSSSGGPSYNEQFF